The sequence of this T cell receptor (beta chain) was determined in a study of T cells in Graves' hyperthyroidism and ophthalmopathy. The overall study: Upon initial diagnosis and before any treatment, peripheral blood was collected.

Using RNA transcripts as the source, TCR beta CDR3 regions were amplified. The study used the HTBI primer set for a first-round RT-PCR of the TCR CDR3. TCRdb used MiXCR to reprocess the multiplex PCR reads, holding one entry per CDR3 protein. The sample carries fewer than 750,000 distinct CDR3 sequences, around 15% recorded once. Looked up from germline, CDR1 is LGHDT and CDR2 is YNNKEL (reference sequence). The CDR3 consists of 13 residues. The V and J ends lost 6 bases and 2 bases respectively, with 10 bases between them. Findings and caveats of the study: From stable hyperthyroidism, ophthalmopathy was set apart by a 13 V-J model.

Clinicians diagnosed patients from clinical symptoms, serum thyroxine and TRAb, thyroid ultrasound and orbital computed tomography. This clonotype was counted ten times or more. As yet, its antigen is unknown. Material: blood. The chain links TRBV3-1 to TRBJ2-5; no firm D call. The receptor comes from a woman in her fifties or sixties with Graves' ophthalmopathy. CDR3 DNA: TGTGCCAGCAGGCAACAAGGACAAGAGACCCAGTACTTC. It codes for CASRQQGQETQYF.